Each of the 16 T cell receptor beta chains below was sequenced from the same sample in a study of shared clonotypes between healthy human individuals. The table came from immunoSEQ multiplex PCR; TCRdb's copy has only in-frame clones and leaves some out. The data contain approximately 460,000 clones, over 60% of them singletons. The sample consisted of PBMCs. The receptors here all came from a middle-aged woman in good health. Some clones in this sample may be carry-over from other donors' samples.

This sequence joins TRBV30 and TRBJ1-2, with a possible D match to TRBD1 (6 bases). Germline V CDR1 and CDR2: GTSNPN, SVGIG (reference sequence). Trimming removed 4 bases from V and 4 bases from J, with 13 bases in between. The CDR3 consists of 13 residues. CDR3 protein: CAWNRGGGYGYTF. Written as DNA, the CDR3 is TGTGCCTGGAACCGGGGGGGCGGCTATGGCTACACCTTC.

The chain links TRBV28 to TRBJ2-7, with D perhaps matching TRBD1 (7 bases). CDR1 is MDHEN and CDR2 is SYDVKM in the germline V gene. The CDR3 covers 12 residues. CDR3 region: CAWGDRAYEQYF. The CDR3 DNA is TGTGCGTGGGGGGACAGAGCCTACGAGCAGTACTTC. The entire variable domain, with the rest obtained from reference TRBV28 and TRBJ2-7, is as follows: DVKVTQSSRYLVKRTGEKVFLECVQDMDHENMFWYRQDPGLGLRLIYFSYDVKMKEKGDIPEGYSVSREKKERFSLILESASTNQTSMYLCAWGDRAYEQYFGPGTRLTVT.

The rearrangement uses TRBV19 and TRBJ1-1; no firm D call. This CDR3 is built from 13 residues. CDR1 is LNHDA, CDR2 SQIVND, per germline (reference sequence). Trimming pared 1 base from V and 7 bases from J, leaving 10 bases between. The CDR3 sequence is CASSIVSRNEAFF. CDR3 in DNA: TGTGCCAGTAGTATAGTTAGCAGAAATGAAGCTTTCTTT.

V and J are TRBV5-4 and TRBJ1-1; D is possibly TRBD1 (6 bases). This CDR3 has 16 amino acids. The V and J ends lost 1 base and 0 bases respectively, with 13 bases between them. The germline V gene has CDR1 SGHNT and CDR2 YYREEE (reference sequence). The CDR3: CASSLPGAGVNTEAFF. The CDR3, as DNA: TGTGCCAGCAGCTTGCCGGGGGCAGGAGTGAACACTGAAGCTTTCTTT.

The chain is built from TRBV21-1 and TRBJ2-7; the DNA was not compared with TRBD1, the D call given in the table. TRBV21-1 is an annotated pseudogene. This CDR3 comprises 17 residues. CDR3 in amino acids: CASSKGSRKGKNYEQYF. The CDR3 DNA reads as TGTGCCAGCAGCAAAGGTTCCCGCAAGGGGAAAAACTACGAGCAGTACTTC.

The chain is built from TRBV4-1 and TRBJ2-7; 14 nucleotides align to TRBD2. CDR1 and CDR2 (germline): MGHRA, YSYEKL. The CDR3 is 18 residues long. With 4 bases clipped from V and 4 bases from J, the junction kept 12 bases outside the gene matches. This CDR3 reads CASSLSTGLAGVLYEQYF. In DNA, the CDR3 is TGCGCCAGCAGCCTCTCCACGGGACTAGCGGGAGTTTTGTACGAGCAGTACTTC.

This clone was recorded many times. The rearrangement links TRBV7-9 to TRBJ2-1; 10 bases align to TRBD2. Germline lookup yields CDR1 SEHNR and CDR2 FQNEAQ (reference sequence). Trimming at V came to 0 bases and at J to 6 bases, leaving 5 bases not matched to a gene. The CDR3 runs 16 residues. CDR3 in amino acids: CASSLALGLAFNEQFF. The CDR3 nucleotides read TGTGCCAGCAGCTTAGCGCTGGGACTAGCGTTCAATGAGCAGTTCTTC.

The table lists this clone with a count of one. This chain connects TRBV5-5 to TRBJ1-2; D gene uncertain. Germline V gene lookup returns CDR1 SGHKS and CDR2 YYEKEE (reference sequence). This CDR3 contains 13 residues. Trimming shortened V by 5 bases and J by 8 bases, and 16 bases separated the two germline ends. In DNA, the CDR3 is TGTGCCAGCAGACCTATGGGGTCCAGAGGCTACACCTTC. This sequence encodes CASRPMGSRGYTF.

The chain is built from TRBV2 and TRBJ2-1, with TRBD2 identical over 10 bases. This CDR3 comprises 15 residues. In germline, CDR1 is SNHLY, CDR2 FYNNEI. V was clipped by 4 bases and J by 8 bases; unmatched bases: 8. This CDR3 is CASSGAGGPGYEQFF. The CDR3 DNA reads TGTGCCAGCAGTGGAGCGGGAGGGCCGGGGTATGAGCAGTTCTTC. Together with reference TRBV2 and TRBJ2-1, the CDR3 gives the full variable domain: EPEVTQTPSHQVTQMGQEVILRCVPISNHLYFYWYRQILGQKVEFLVSFYNNEISEKSEIFDDQFSVERPDGSNFTLKIRSTKLEDSAMYFCASSGAGGPGYEQFFGPGTRLTVL.

The J gene is TRBJ2-5, the V gene TRBV7-7; D gene ambiguous. Germline-derived CDR1 and CDR2 are SSHAT and FNYEAQ (reference sequence). V was clipped by 1 base and J by 2 bases, with 5 bases between them. This CDR3 has 13 residues. DNA for the CDR3: TGTGCCAGCAGCTTAGACGTACAAGAGACCCAGTACTTC. Protein sequence: CASSLDVQETQYF.

CDR3 bases: TGTGCCAGCATTACAGCCTCCGAAGCTTTCTTT. Translating it yields CASITASEAFF. This chain connects TRBV2 to TRBJ1-1; no firm D call. Trimming removed 7 bases from V and 8 bases from J, with 11 bases in between. Germline V gene lookup returns CDR1 SNHLY and CDR2 FYNNEI. This CDR3 region has 11 residues.

The rearrangement links TRBV2 to TRBJ1-5; D gene unclear. V shed 3 bases and J shed 4 bases, with 4 bases lying between them. Per the germline V gene, CDR1 is SNHLY and CDR2 is FYNNEI. CDR3 size: 12 residues. The DNA of the CDR3 is TGTGCCAGCAGTGATCCGAATCAGCCCCAGCATTTT. Protein sequence: CASSDPNQPQHF.

The V and J genes are TRBV9 and TRBJ2-7, with 10 bases lining up with TRBD1. J was trimmed by 3 bases and V by 0 bases; bases with no gene match: 6. Germline CDR1 is SGDLS and CDR2 is YYNGEE. CDR3 size: 16 residues. CDR3 DNA sequence: TGTGCCAGCAGCGTAGCCGACAGGGGGCCGGTCTACGAGCAGTACTTC. This encodes CASSVADRGPVYEQYF.

The rearrangement links TRBV7-3 to TRBJ1-2, with a possible D match to TRBD1 (5 bases). CDR3 length equals 14 residues. Between the trimmed V and J ends, which lost 0 bases and 3 bases, there was a span of 8 bases. CDR1 SGHTA and CDR2 FQGTGA come from the germline V gene. CDR3 loop: CASSLTRGDYGYTF. CDR3 bases: TGTGCCAGCAGCTTAACGCGGGGCGACTATGGCTACACCTTC. Supplemented by reference TRBV7-3 and TRBJ1-2, the full variable domain reads GAGVSQTPSNKVTEKGKYVELRCDPISGHTALYWYRQSLGQGPEFLIYFQGTGAADDSGLPNDRFFAVRPEGSVSTLKIQRTERGDSAVYLCASSLTRGDYGYTFGSGTRLTVV.

The J gene is TRBJ2-1, the V gene TRBV5-1; 10 bases map to TRBD2. The CDR3 extends over 16 amino acids. The junction had 7 bases not matched to a gene; V was cut back by 0 bases and J by 7 bases. Germline values: CDR1 SGHRS, CDR2 YFSETQ. This CDR3 is CASSLEASGRGNEQFF. The CDR3 DNA follows: TGCGCCAGCAGCTTGGAAGCTAGCGGGAGAGGGAATGAGCAGTTCTTC.

With regard to this clone: With only one base between it and a far larger clone, this is likely a read error. The V gene is TRBV5-4, the J gene TRBJ2-5; 11 bases line up with TRBD2. V trimming: 4 bases; J trimming: 0 bases; junction bases outside the gene matches: 2. Germline values: CDR1 SGHNT, CDR2 YYREEE (reference sequence). The CDR3 is 15 residues long. This CDR3 reads CASSQTSGNQETQYF. The DNA for the CDR3 is TGTGCCAGCAGCCAGACTAGCGGGAACCAAGAGACCCAGTACTTC.